This T cell receptor beta chain was sequenced during a study of identifying expanded T cells in peripheral blood. Study-level results: Over approximately two and four weeks, about 15 and 18 clones changed, versus 1.2 between replicates. Variance in clone template counts between approximately 2-week samples significantly increased with total template count across all healthy donors.

As regards this clone: Its antigen is not known.

Here immunoSEQ multiplex PCR was the method, and the copy in TCRdb shows in-frame clones only, minus some. This sample has nearly 60,000 clones; approximately 89% occur once, and the top ten carry roughly 3.5%. Germline CDR1 is LNHDA and CDR2 is SQIVND (reference sequence). The length of the CDR3 is 16 residues. The V and J ends lost 8 bases and 7 bases respectively, with 23 bases between them. Healthy donors had no documented immune events, such as infections, while sampled. The source material was blood. The TCR was taken from a person aged 18 to 70 in good health. The chain recombines TRBV19 with TRBJ2-2; D perhaps matches TRBD2 (6 bases). CDR3 sequence: CASYSGLTGVGGELFF. The CDR3 bases are TGTGCCAGTTATAGCGGCCTGACGGGGGTTGGCGGGGAGCTGTTTTTT.